This T cell receptor (beta chain) was recorded in a study of T cell responses to AZD1222 COVID-19 vaccine. CDR3 length: 21 residues. With 10 bases removed from V and 0 bases from J, the gap between germline ends came to 34 bases. Germline loops: CDR1 MNHEY, CDR2 SMNVEV (reference sequence). In the case of this clone: Antigen unknown.

TCRdb's copy holds only in-frame clones and misses some; the assay was immunoSEQ multiplex PCR. The sample lists around 58,000 clones, about 89% occurring once. General study findings and limits: Unmutated variant regions reportedly attract nearly half of all spike-specific TCRs. No day 14 peak samples; only post-peak repertoires were characterized. Donors were mostly white British, more females; clonal diversity possibly underestimated.

This receptor was taken from an adult who received the AZD1222 COVID-19 vaccine. The sample in question was peripheral blood, obtained 28 days after the second AZD1222 dose. This chain uses TRBV27 with TRBJ1-3; a weak D match, TRBD1 (5 bases). CDR3 in DNA: TGTGCCACCTCGCTTTGCTACCGGGACGGCCTTAAACTTATCTCTGGAAACACCATATATTTT. Protein product: CATSLCYRDGLKLISGNTIYF.